A selection of T cell receptor beta chains follows, all from one sample in a study of cytomegalovirus exposure and HLA in healthy donors. The repertoire was sequenced with immunoSEQ multiplex PCR; TCRdb's copy has only in-frame clones and lacks some. The data contain under 200,000 clones, about 77% of them singletons. Sequencing used PBMCs. Every receptor here comes from a woman in her forties in good health and CMV-seropositive. Both conserved end residues are part of each CDR3. The order of the fields is J gene, clone size, D gene, V gene, CDR3 DNA, CDR3 protein. D genes are given only for firm matches. Clone size is given for some rows only: seen once, a few or many times, or a class if the clone is expanded.

J gene: TRBJ1-2
clone size: -
D gene: -
V gene: TRBV5-6
CDR3 DNA: TGTGCCAGCAGCCCAAGGGGTAAGGGGCTGTCCTATGGCTACACCTTC
CDR3 protein: CASSPRGKGLSYGYTF

J gene: TRBJ2-3
clone size: -
D gene: TRBD2
V gene: TRBV6-5
CDR3 DNA: TGTGCCAGCAGTTCCGGACTAGCGGGGGGAGGAGATACGCAGTATTTT
CDR3 protein: CASSSGLAGGGDTQYF

J gene: TRBJ2-5
clone size: few
D gene: TRBD1
V gene: TRBV5-1
CDR3 DNA: TGCGCCAGTCGGGAACAGGGGGCGAGACAAGAGACCCAGTACTTC
CDR3 protein: CASREQGARQETQYF

J gene: TRBJ2-3
clone size: -
D gene: -
V gene: TRBV5-1
CDR3 DNA: TGCGCCAGCAGTTACAGAACAGGCACAGATACGCAGTATTTT
CDR3 protein: CASSYRTGTDTQYF

J gene: TRBJ1-1
clone size: -
D gene: -
V gene: TRBV25-1
CDR3 DNA: TGTGCCAGCAGTGATACGGGGGGAGGGGGCACTGAAGCTTTCTTT
CDR3 protein: CASSDTGGGGTEAFF

J gene: TRBJ2-2
clone size: -
D gene: -
V gene: TRBV18
CDR3 DNA: TGTGCCAGTACGAGGGATGCGAACACCGGGGAGCTGTTTTTT
CDR3 protein: CASTRDANTGELFF

J gene: TRBJ2-1
clone size: -
D gene: TRBD1
V gene: TRBV10-3
CDR3 DNA: TGTGCCATTGGGACAGCCTACAATGAGCAGTTCTTC
CDR3 protein: CAIGTAYNEQFF

J gene: TRBJ1-1
clone size: -
D gene: TRBD1
V gene: TRBV12-5
CDR3 DNA: TGTGCTAGTGGTCTAGGACAGGGGAACACTGAAGCTTTCTTT
CDR3 protein: CASGLGQGNTEAFF

J gene: TRBJ2-7
clone size: once
D gene: -
V gene: TRBV28
CDR3 DNA: TGTGCCAGCAGTTACCCTACCTACGAGCAGTACTTC
CDR3 protein: CASSYPTYEQYF

J gene: TRBJ2-5
clone size: -
D gene: -
V gene: TRBV5-1
CDR3 DNA: TGCGCCAGCAGCCCGTCGGGCCAAGAGACCCAGTACTTC
CDR3 protein: CASSPSGQETQYF

J gene: TRBJ2-1
clone size: -
D gene: -
V gene: TRBV6-6
CDR3 DNA: TGTGCCAGCAGTTACGGGGCACTTTACAATGAGCAGTTCTTC
CDR3 protein: CASSYGALYNEQFF

J gene: TRBJ2-6
clone size: -
D gene: -
V gene: TRBV30
CDR3 DNA: TGTGCCTCAAACCGGGGGAACGGGGCCAACGTCCTGACTTTC
CDR3 protein: CASNRGNGANVLTF

J gene: TRBJ2-1
clone size: -
D gene: TRBD2
V gene: TRBV30
CDR3 DNA: TGTGCCTGGAGTGTACTTGATGCGGGGGGGCCCAACAATGAGCAGTTCTTC
CDR3 protein: CAWSVLDAGGPNNEQFF

J gene: TRBJ2-7
clone size: -
D gene: -
V gene: TRBV4-3
CDR3 DNA: TGCGCCAGCAGCCAATCTATTACGGGCTACGAGCAGTACTTC
CDR3 protein: CASSQSITGYEQYF

J gene: TRBJ2-7
clone size: -
D gene: -
V gene: TRBV18
CDR3 DNA: TGTGCCAGACCGCTCGGTCCGGGGGTGAGCTCCTACGAGCAGTACTTC
CDR3 protein: CARPLGPGVSSYEQYF

J gene: TRBJ2-5
clone size: -
D gene: -
V gene: TRBV5-1
CDR3 DNA: TGCGCCAGCAGCTTGAGTTCTGGGGGCTTAGAGACCCAGTACTTC
CDR3 protein: CASSLSSGGLETQYF

J gene: TRBJ2-5
clone size: -
D gene: -
V gene: TRBV4-3
CDR3 DNA: TGCGCCAGCAGCCAAGGGGCCTACCGGCGCCAAGAGACCCAGTACTTC
CDR3 protein: CASSQGAYRRQETQYF

J gene: TRBJ2-6
clone size: -
D gene: -
V gene: TRBV2
CDR3 DNA: TGTGCCAGCAGTGGAGGGCCCGGGGCCAACGTCCTGACTTTC
CDR3 protein: CASSGGPGANVLTF

J gene: TRBJ1-3
clone size: -
D gene: -
V gene: TRBV5-3
CDR3 DNA: TGTGCCAGAAGCATTGGGGGGACTTGCTCTGGAAACACCATATATTTT
CDR3 protein: CARSIGGTCSGNTIYF

J gene: TRBJ2-7
clone size: -
D gene: -
V gene: TRBV7-7
CDR3 DNA: TGTGCCAGCAGTCACGGGACATCCTACGAGCAGTACTTC
CDR3 protein: CASSHGTSYEQYF

J gene: TRBJ2-3
clone size: -
D gene: TRBD2
V gene: TRBV7-8
CDR3 DNA: TGTGCCACCTCCAGCGGGGTTACAGATACGCAGTATTTT
CDR3 protein: CATSSGVTDTQYF

J gene: TRBJ1-2
clone size: -
D gene: -
V gene: TRBV5-1
CDR3 DNA: TGCGCCAGCAGCTTGTATGGCACAGAGTATGGCTACACCTTC
CDR3 protein: CASSLYGTEYGYTF

J gene: TRBJ2-2
clone size: -
D gene: TRBD2
V gene: TRBV10-3
CDR3 DNA: TGTGCCATCAGCTCGACTAGCGGGAGGACGAACACCGGGGAGCTGTTTTTT
CDR3 protein: CAISSTSGRTNTGELFF

J gene: TRBJ2-5
clone size: -
D gene: -
V gene: TRBV2
CDR3 DNA: TGTGCCAGCAACTTCGACAGGTCTCAGGAGACCCAGTACTTC
CDR3 protein: CASNFDRSQETQYF

J gene: TRBJ2-1
clone size: -
D gene: TRBD2
V gene: TRBV2
CDR3 DNA: TGTGCCACGAAGGCGGGGGTTTACAATGAGCAGTTCTTC
CDR3 protein: CATKAGVYNEQFF

J gene: TRBJ1-2
clone size: -
D gene: -
V gene: TRBV5-4
CDR3 DNA: TGTGCCAGCACCCTCCAGTCCCTTGACTACACCTTC
CDR3 protein: CASTLQSLDYTF

J gene: TRBJ1-1
clone size: -
D gene: TRBD1
V gene: TRBV2
CDR3 DNA: TGTGCCAGCAGTGTCGAACAGGGGGCGCGTTCTTACACTGAAGCTTTCTTT
CDR3 protein: CASSVEQGARSYTEAFF

J gene: TRBJ2-3
clone size: -
D gene: TRBD2
V gene: TRBV7-9
CDR3 DNA: TGTGCCAGCAGCCCCAGGGGTAGCGGGGGACCAGATACGCAGTATTTT
CDR3 protein: CASSPRGSGGPDTQYF

J gene: TRBJ2-7
clone size: -
D gene: TRBD2
V gene: TRBV7-9
CDR3 DNA: TGTGCCAGCAGCTTGGGGCTAGCGGGAGTCGCCACCTACGAGCAGTACTTC
CDR3 protein: CASSLGLAGVATYEQYF

J gene: TRBJ2-5
clone size: -
D gene: TRBD2
V gene: TRBV28
CDR3 DNA: TGTGCCAGCAGTTTAGCAAGCGGGGGGGCCTCAGGGCAAGAGACCCAGTACTTC
CDR3 protein: CASSLASGGASGQETQYF

J gene: TRBJ2-7
clone size: -
D gene: TRBD1
V gene: TRBV2
CDR3 DNA: TGTGCCAGCAGCCCAAACCGGGACAGGGGAGATTTC
CDR3 protein: CASSPNRDRGDF

J gene: TRBJ1-3
clone size: -
D gene: -
V gene: TRBV10-3
CDR3 DNA: TGTGCCATCAGTGATAACAGATTAACGGGAAACACCATATATTTT
CDR3 protein: CAISDNRLTGNTIYF

J gene: TRBJ1-3
clone size: once
D gene: TRBD1
V gene: TRBV28
CDR3 DNA: TGTGCCAGCAGTGTTCCCGGGACAGGGGGCCCTGGAAACACCATATATTTT
CDR3 protein: CASSVPGTGGPGNTIYF

J gene: TRBJ2-1
clone size: -
D gene: TRBD2
V gene: TRBV14
CDR3 DNA: TGTGCCAGCAGGACTAGCGGGAGGGGTAATGAGCAGTTCTTC
CDR3 protein: CASRTSGRGNEQFF

J gene: TRBJ2-3
clone size: once
D gene: TRBD1
V gene: TRBV5-1
CDR3 DNA: TGCGCCAGCAGCGACGGACAGGCCTATGGCACAGATACGCAGTATTTT
CDR3 protein: CASSDGQAYGTDTQYF